The sequence of this TCR beta chain was determined in a study of cytomegalovirus exposure and HLA in healthy donors. Study in general: Early release data held around 82 million unique TCRs from HLA-typed donors. General study results and limits: The authors later found HLA-associated TCR beta chains more clonally expanded than equally common others. What TCR beta sequences reportedly achieved was accurate prediction of HLA-A and HLA-B alleles in most subjects.

On this clone itself: Its antigen is still unknown.

PCR involved 60 Vbeta and 13 Jbeta primers. Sequencing used immunoSEQ multiplex PCR; TCRdb keeps in-frame clones, though not all of them. The sample has roughly 110,000 clones, approximately 74% seen once. Germline V gene lookup returns CDR1 MNHEY and CDR2 SVGAGI. The CDR3 spans 16 residues. This chain connects TRBV6-5 to TRBJ2-5, with 7 nucleotides matching TRBD2. The J call may be in error: the DNA end matches TRBJ2-7 better. Sample: PBMCs. This receptor was taken from a woman between 40 and 55 years old in good health and CMV-seropositive. CDR3 in DNA: TGTGCCAGCAGTTACTCGAGTGCGGGAGCCCCCTACGAGCAGTACTTC. Protein: CASSYSSAGAPYEQYF.